Reported below is one T cell receptor beta chain. The antigen is unknown. TCRdb called the RT-PCR reads again in MiXCR, with one record for every CDR3 protein. The sample contains more than 700,000 distinct CDR3 sequences, about 20% of which appear only once. CDR3 length: 16 residues. The V segment lost 3 bases and the J segment 2 bases; nucleotides outside the gene matches: 6. Per the germline V gene, CDR1 is SGHAT and CDR2 is FQNNGV. This entry is derived from a study of response to subunit inactivated influenza vaccine. Points from the study as a whole: Few additional T cells are recruited per seasonal influenza vaccination, authors suggested.

This clonotype was obtained from a man in his fifties or sixties who received an inactivated influenza vaccine. The genes are TRBV11-2 and TRBJ2-4, with 8 bases fitting TRBD2. The material sequenced was PBMCs from blood, taken 4 to 6 days after vaccination. Here the CDR3 reads CASSLGTRLTKNIQYF. The CDR3 nucleotides read TGTGCCAGCAGCTTGGGGACTAGGTTGACCAAAAACATTCAGTACTTC.